This TCR beta chain was identified in a study of cytomegalovirus exposure and HLA in healthy donors. It was with 60 Vbeta and 13 Jbeta primers that the PCR ran. The assay was immunoSEQ multiplex PCR, and TCRdb's table has in-frame clones only and misses some. The data hold some 150,000 clones, with over 70% observed a single time. With V trimmed by 3 bases and J by 4 bases, 11 bases remained unmatched. This CDR3 has 17 residues. Germline V lookup: CDR1 PRHDT, CDR2 FYEKMQ (reference sequence). J is TRBJ2-2 and V is TRBV13; 7 nucleotides align to TRBD1. Sequencing used PBMCs. This TCR was recovered from a woman aged 40 to 50 in good health and CMV-seronegative. The CDR3 nucleotides are TGTGCCAGCAGCTTGATTACGGGACAGAAAATCACCGGGGAGCTGTTTTTT. Its protein product is CASSLITGQKITGELFF.